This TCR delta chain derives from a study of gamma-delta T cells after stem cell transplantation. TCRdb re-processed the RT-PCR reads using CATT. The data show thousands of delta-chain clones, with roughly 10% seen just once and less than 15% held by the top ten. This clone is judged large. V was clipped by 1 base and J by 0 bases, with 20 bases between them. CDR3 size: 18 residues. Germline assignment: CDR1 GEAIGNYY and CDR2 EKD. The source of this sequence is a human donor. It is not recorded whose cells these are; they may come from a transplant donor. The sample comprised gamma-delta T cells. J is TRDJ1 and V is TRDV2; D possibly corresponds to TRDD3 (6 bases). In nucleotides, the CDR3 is TGTGCCTGTGACACACTCGAAGATACGAAGAGATACACCGATAAACTCATCTTT. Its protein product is CACDTLEDTKRYTDKLIF.